This TCR beta chain was captured by sequencing in a study of blood T cell repertoires in COVID-19. Study context: PBMCs, B-cell-depleted T cells, or T cells were the source of the cDNA or gDNA that made up the material.

Patients at the Seattle site were enrolled during active infection and followed longitudinally. Original processing notes: Amplified reference gene primers provided the basis for estimating nucleated cell counts. The method was immunoSEQ multiplex PCR; TCRdb's version includes in-frame clones alone and lacks a portion of them. The D gene and trimming were derived from the DNA, and the V and J assignments and clone size from that table. This sample has some 310,000 clones, with about 90% found just once. CDR1 and CDR2 (germline): MNHEY, SMNVEV (reference sequence). The CDR3 has 11 residues. Between the trimmed V and J ends, which lost 3 bases and 6 bases, there was a span of 4 bases.

The clonotype was recovered from a woman in her 30s with COVID-19, enrolled during active disease. Material: peripheral blood. This chain joins TRBV27 and TRBJ2-3; D is unclear. This CDR3 is CASSFRDTQYF. The DNA of the CDR3 is TGTGCCAGCAGTTTCAGGGATACGCAGTATTTT.